What follows are 8 T cell receptor beta chains derived from one specimen sequenced in a study of CD8 T cells in Susac syndrome. The RNA input was 0.5 to 1 ug, and it was reverse transcribed with random hexamers. TCRdb itself ran the immunoSEQ multiplex PCR reads through MiXCR, one entry per CDR3 protein. The sample comprises around 150,000 distinct CDR3 sequences, 90% to 95% of which are singletons, and 0.095% to 0.14% rests with the top ten. What was sequenced was CD4+ T cells from PBMCs. These receptors were obtained from a human donor with multiple sclerosis.

The chain recombines TRBV12-3 or TRBV12-4 with TRBJ1-2; maybe TRBD1 (5 bases). V shed 0 bases and J shed 6 bases, with 17 bases lying between them. The CDR3 totals 16 residues. The CDR3 DNA reads TGTGCCAGCAGTTTAGCCGGGGCCGACGGGAGGGATGGCTACACCTTC. Translated: CASSLAGADGRDGYTF.

The V and J genes are TRBV28 and TRBJ1-1, with D possibly being TRBD1 (5 bases). Trimming shortened V by 6 bases and J by 11 bases, and 13 bases separated the two germline ends. The germline V gene encodes CDR1 MDHEN and CDR2 SYDVKM. This CDR3 is built from 11 residues. This CDR3 is CASRMPGRAFF. The CDR3 DNA follows: TGTGCCAGCAGAATGCCGGGACGGGCTTTCTTT.

The rearrangement uses TRBV5-1 and TRBJ2-7, with 7 nucleotides matching TRBD1. The CDR3 length is 16 residues. Per the germline V gene, CDR1 is SGHRS and CDR2 is YFSETQ. The junction had 8 bases not matched to a gene; V was cut back by 0 bases and J by 2 bases. The CDR3: CASSLAPGQKTYEQYF. The CDR3 DNA is TGCGCCAGCAGCTTGGCCCCGGGACAGAAGACCTACGAGCAGTACTTC.

J is TRBJ2-1 and V is TRBV19; the D gene is possibly TRBD1 (6 bases). V was trimmed by 1 base and J by 0 bases, leaving 13 bases between them. This CDR3 region has 17 residues. The germline V gene has CDR1 LNHDA and CDR2 SQIVND (reference sequence). CDR3 DNA: TGTGCCAGTAGTATAGCCCCGACAGGAAGCTCCTACAATGAGCAGTTCTTC. Amino acid sequence: CASSIAPTGSSYNEQFF.

The chain recombines TRBV9 with TRBJ2-5; 10 bases match TRBD1. The CDR3 consists of 14 residues. Germline trimming cut 3 bases from V and 7 bases from J; bases unmatched to any gene: 6. Germline V gene lookup returns CDR1 SGDLS and CDR2 YYNGEE. CDR3: CASSAGTGVGTQYF. The DNA of the CDR3 is TGTGCCAGCAGCGCCGGGACAGGGGTTGGGACCCAGTACTTC.

The V gene is TRBV12-3 or TRBV12-4, the J gene TRBJ2-3, with 11 bases that match TRBD1. The CDR3 consists of 16 residues. The ends lost 5 bases at V and 4 bases at J; junction bases unmatched: 8. The CDR3 is CASSTGDRGAADTQYF. DNA for the CDR3: TGTGCCAGCAGTACCGGGGACAGGGGGGCCGCAGATACGCAGTATTTT.

The rearrangement links TRBV14 to TRBJ1-4; no clear D gene. Germline assignment: CDR1 SGHDN and CDR2 FVKESK. V was shortened by 0 bases and J by 7 bases, with 12 bases between the two germline ends. This CDR3 is built from 15 residues. This CDR3 is CASSQEIALVEKLFF. The CDR3 coding sequence is TGTGCCAGCAGCCAAGAGATAGCGCTGGTTGAAAAACTGTTTTTT.

This sequence joins TRBV20-1 and TRBJ2-5, with unresolved D. The CDR3 is made up of 11 amino acids. Trimming pared 4 bases from V and 5 bases from J, leaving 8 bases between. Germline CDR1 DFQATT, CDR2 SNEGSKA (reference sequence). CDR3 DNA: TGCAGTGCTAATCGTGGGGAGACCCAGTACTTC. Translated, it gives CSANRGETQYF.